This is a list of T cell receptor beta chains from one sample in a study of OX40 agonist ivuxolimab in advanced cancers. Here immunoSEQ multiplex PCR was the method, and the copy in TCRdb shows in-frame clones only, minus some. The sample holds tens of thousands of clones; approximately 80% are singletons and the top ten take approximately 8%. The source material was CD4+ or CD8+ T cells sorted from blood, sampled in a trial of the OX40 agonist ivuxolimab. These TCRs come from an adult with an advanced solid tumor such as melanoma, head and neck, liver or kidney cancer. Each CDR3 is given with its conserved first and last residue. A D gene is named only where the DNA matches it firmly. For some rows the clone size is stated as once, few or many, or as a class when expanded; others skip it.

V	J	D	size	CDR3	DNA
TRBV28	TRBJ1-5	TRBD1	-	CASRQQGFGNQPQHF	TGTGCCAGCAGACAACAGGGGTTCGGGAATCAGCCCCAGCATTTT
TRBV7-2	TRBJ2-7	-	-	CASSLESVISYEQYF	TGTGCCAGCAGCTTAGAGTCGGTTATCTCCTACGAGCAGTACTTC
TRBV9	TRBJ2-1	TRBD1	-	CASSVAQRPLDRGNEQFF	TGTGCCAGCAGCGTAGCCCAGCGTCCCTTGGACAGGGGCAATGAGCAGTTCTTC
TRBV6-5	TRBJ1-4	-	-	CASSYREDGEKLFF	TGTGCCAGCAGTTACCGGGAGGATGGCGAAAAACTGTTTTTT
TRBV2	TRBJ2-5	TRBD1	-	CASTWDRGGETQYF	TGTGCCAGCACCTGGGACAGGGGTGGGGAGACCCAGTACTTC
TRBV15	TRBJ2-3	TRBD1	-	CATRARTGGSTDTQYF	TGTGCCACCAGGGCCCGGACAGGGGGTTCCACAGATACGCAGTATTTT
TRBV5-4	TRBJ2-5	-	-	CASSLPAQETQYF	TGTGCCAGCAGCTTGCCGGCCCAAGAGACCCAGTACTTC
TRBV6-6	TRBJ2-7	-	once	CASVGAGGYEQYF	TGTGCCAGCGTGGGGGCCGGGGGGTACGAGCAGTACTTC
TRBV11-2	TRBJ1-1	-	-	CASSRGGNTEAFF	TGTGCCAGCAGCCGAGGCGGGAACACTGAAGCTTTCTTT
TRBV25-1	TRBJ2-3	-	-	CASSRSQGGDTQYF	TGTGCCAGCAGTAGATCACAGGGAGGTGATACGCAGTATTTT
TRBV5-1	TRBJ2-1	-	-	CASTAGTVPYNEQFF	TGCGCCAGCACCGCGGGGACGGTACCCTACAATGAGCAGTTCTTC
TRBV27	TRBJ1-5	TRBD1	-	CASRIGQGGSNQPQHF	TGTGCCAGCAGGATCGGACAGGGAGGAAGCAATCAGCCCCAGCATTTT
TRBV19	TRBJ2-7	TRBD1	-	CATSKNRGLPYEQYF	TGTGCCACCTCTAAAAACAGGGGGCTCCCCTACGAGCAGTACTTC
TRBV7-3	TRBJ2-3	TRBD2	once	CASSETSGGATDTQYF	TGTGCCAGCAGCGAAACTAGCGGGGGGGCGACAGATACGCAGTATTTT
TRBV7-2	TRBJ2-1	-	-	CASSVLYNEQFF	TGTGCCAGCAGCGTCCTGTACAATGAGCAGTTCTTC
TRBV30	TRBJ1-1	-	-	CAWSADGPEAFF	TGTGCCTGGAGCGCGGACGGACCTGAAGCTTTCTTT
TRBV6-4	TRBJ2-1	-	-	CASSDSWRGNEQFF	TGTGCCAGCAGTGACTCGTGGCGGGGCAATGAGCAGTTCTTC
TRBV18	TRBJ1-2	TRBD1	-	CASSPTGQGNYGYTF	TGTGCCAGCTCACCTACGGGACAGGGCAACTATGGCTACACCTTC
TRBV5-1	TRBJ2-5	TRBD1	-	CASSLGDRGAETQYF	TGCGCCAGCAGCTTGGGGGACAGGGGAGCAGAGACCCAGTACTTC
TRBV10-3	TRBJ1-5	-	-	CAIKGGGDHQPQHF	TGTGCCATCAAAGGAGGAGGGGACCATCAGCCCCAGCATTTT
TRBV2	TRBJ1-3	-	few	CASSEVSYTIYF	TGTGCCAGCAGTGAGGTATCTTACACCATATATTTT
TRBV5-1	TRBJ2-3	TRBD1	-	CASSSNTGDGAQYF	TGCGCCAGCAGCTCGAATACAGGGGACGGCGCGCAGTATTTT
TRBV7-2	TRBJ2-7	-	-	CASSLQSYEQYF	TGTGCCAGCAGCTTACAGAGCTACGAGCAGTACTTC
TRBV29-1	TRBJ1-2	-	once	CSVAPFRGTDGYTF	TGCAGCGTTGCACCTTTCAGGGGTACGGATGGCTACACCTTC
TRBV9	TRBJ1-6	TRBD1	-	CASTKGGSEYSPLHF	TGTGCCAGCACTAAAGGGGGCTCGGAGTATTCACCCCTCCACTTT
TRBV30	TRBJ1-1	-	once	CAWSGTVNTEAFF	TGTGCCTGGAGTGGGACAGTGAACACTGAAGCTTTCTTT
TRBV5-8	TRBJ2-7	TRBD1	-	CASSPPPDRTYEQYF	TGTGCCAGCAGCCCACCACCGGACAGGACCTACGAGCAGTACTTC
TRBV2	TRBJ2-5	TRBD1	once	CASTTGVQSRGETQYF	TGTGCCAGCACGACAGGGGTACAGAGTCGAGGAGAGACCCAGTACTTC
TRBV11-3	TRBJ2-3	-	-	CASSLQRDTQYF	TGTGCCAGCAGCTTACAGAGAGATACGCAGTATTTT
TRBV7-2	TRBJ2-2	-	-	CASSQVDTGELFF	TGTGCCAGCAGTCAAGTGGACACCGGGGAGCTGTTTTTT
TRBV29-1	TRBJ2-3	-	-	CSTLQTGDTQYF	TGCAGCACATTACAGACTGGGGATACGCAGTATTTT
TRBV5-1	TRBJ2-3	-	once	CASSLMGTDTQYF	TGCGCCAGCAGCTTGATGGGCACAGATACGCAGTATTTT
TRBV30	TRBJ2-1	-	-	CAWSSPRDSYNEQFF	TGTGCCTGGAGTTCCCCGAGGGATTCCTACAATGAGCAGTTCTTC
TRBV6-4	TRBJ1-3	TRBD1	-	CASSTEGQGYTIYF	TGTGCCAGCTCCACAGAGGGACAGGGGTACACCATATATTTT
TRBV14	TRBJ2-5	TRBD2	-	CASSQSRGLASETQYF	TGTGCCAGCAGCCAAAGCCGGGGACTAGCGTCAGAGACCCAGTACTTC
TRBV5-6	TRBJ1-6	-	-	CASSLAGVGSPLHF	TGTGCCAGCAGCTTGGCTGGGGTCGGGTCACCCCTCCACTTT
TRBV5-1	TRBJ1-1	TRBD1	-	CASSAQGAEAFF	TGCGCCAGCAGCGCGCAGGGGGCGGAAGCTTTCTTT
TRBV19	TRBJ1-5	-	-	CASRRATPSNQPQHF	TGTGCCAGTAGGAGGGCGACTCCTTCCAATCAGCCCCAGCATTTT
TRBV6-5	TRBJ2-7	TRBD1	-	CASSPSRTGVYEQYF	TGTGCCAGCAGCCCCTCCCGGACAGGGGTGTACGAGCAGTACTTC
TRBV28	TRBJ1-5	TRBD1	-	CASSSSPEVTGYQPQHF	TGTGCCAGCAGCAGTTCCCCTGAGGTGACAGGGTACCAGCCCCAGCATTTT
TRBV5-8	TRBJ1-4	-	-	CASSATTGLGLFF	TGTGCCAGCAGCGCTACGACAGGCCTCGGACTGTTTTTT
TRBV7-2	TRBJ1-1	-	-	CASSLDSAAPGAFF	TGTGCCAGCAGCTTAGATTCAGCTGCGCCGGGAGCTTTCTTT
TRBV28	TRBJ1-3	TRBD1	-	CASSSPQQGTSGNTIYF	TGTGCCAGCAGTTCCCCTCAACAGGGGACCTCTGGAAACACCATATATTTT
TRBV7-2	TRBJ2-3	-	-	CASSPGRSTDTQYF	TGTGCCAGCAGCCCCGGTCGAAGCACAGATACGCAGTATTTT
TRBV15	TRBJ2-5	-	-	CATSRDKRETQYF	TGTGCCACCAGCAGAGATAAGAGGGAGACCCAGTACTTC
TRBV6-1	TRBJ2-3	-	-	CASKRNSGADTQYF	TGTGCCAGCAAGAGGAACAGTGGAGCAGATACGCAGTATTTT
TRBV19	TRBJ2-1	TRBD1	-	CASSMSQGIDNEQFF	TGTGCCAGTAGTATGTCACAGGGGATCGACAATGAGCAGTTCTTC
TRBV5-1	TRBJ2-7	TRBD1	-	CASSPGQGHPYEQYF	TGCGCCAGCAGCCCGGGACAGGGGCACCCCTACGAGCAGTACTTC
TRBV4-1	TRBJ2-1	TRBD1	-	CASSPYSGTGVGNEQFF	TGCGCCAGCAGCCCTTACTCCGGGACAGGGGTTGGCAATGAGCAGTTCTTC